This T cell receptor beta chain is drawn from a study of shared clonotypes between healthy human individuals. Original methodology: ImmunoSEQ junction-only sequences lacked quality scores, so their filtering differed. Profiling relied on immunoSEQ multiplex PCR, and the TCRdb table lists in-frame clones only, not all of them. Clonal size and the V and J genes are those of that table, whereas D and trimming came from the DNA. The table has around 1.4 million clones, approximately 98.5% seen once. With 7 bases removed from V and 4 bases from J, the gap between germline ends came to 13 bases. This CDR3 has 13 amino acids. From germline, CDR1 is MDHEN and CDR2 SYDVKM.

Sequenced material: naive CD4+ T cells sorted from blood. This sample's subset: CD45RA+ positively selected. The chain uses TRBV28 and TRBJ1-2; D possibly corresponds to TRBD1 (5 bases). This clonotype originated in a man younger than 40 in good health. CDR3 in DNA: TGTGCCAGCACTATCCCAGGGATCTATGGCTACACCTTC. It translates to CASTIPGIYGYTF.